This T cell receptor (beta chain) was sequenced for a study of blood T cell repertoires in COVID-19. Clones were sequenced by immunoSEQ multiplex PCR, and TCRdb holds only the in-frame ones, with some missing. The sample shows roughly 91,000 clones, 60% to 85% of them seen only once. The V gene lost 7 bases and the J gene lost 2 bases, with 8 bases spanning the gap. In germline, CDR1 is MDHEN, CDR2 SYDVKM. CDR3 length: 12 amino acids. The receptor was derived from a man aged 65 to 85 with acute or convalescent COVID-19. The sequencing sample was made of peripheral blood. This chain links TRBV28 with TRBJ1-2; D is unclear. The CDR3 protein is CASTNGNYGYTF. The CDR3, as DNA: TGTGCCAGCACCAACGGGAACTATGGCTACACCTTC.